The sequence of this T cell receptor (beta chain) was determined in a study of T cell repertoires in cytomegalovirus infection. Turning to the study itself: Both CMV infection and a matching HLA type were indicated by public TCR beta signatures.

Study-wide results and limits: CMV-specific HLA-C-restricted TCR beta clonotypes dominated the ex vivo response. The cumulative frequency of public TCR beta families distinguished individuals who carried CMV together with the relevant HLA.

This clonotype was seen repeatedly, ten times or more. Its target is unknown. The CDR3 covers 15 residues. The V gene lost 5 bases and the J gene lost 3 bases, with 16 bases spanning the gap. The germline gives CDR1 MDHEN, CDR2 SYDVKM. Each CDR3 protein gets one entry after TCRdb re-called the reads with MiXCR. The data contain 290,000 or so distinct CDR3 sequences, around 9.1% of them singletons. Material: PBMCs. The source of this sequence is a human donor in good health (CMV status not recorded). Some clones in this sample may be carry-over from other donors' samples. V is TRBV28 and J is TRBJ1-2; D is uncertain. CDR3 coding DNA: TGTGCCAGCAGTGACGCGTCGGCAGCGTACTATGGCTACACCTTC. Amino acids: CASSDASAAYYGYTF.